The present TCR beta chain was sequenced within a study of blood T cell repertoires in COVID-19. Overall study: Specimens from acute and convalescent COVID-19 originated in the United States, Italy and Spain. Nucleic acid was either cDNA or gDNA, and it came from T cells, B-cell-depleted T cells, or PBMCs.

Germline values: CDR1 DFQATT, CDR2 SNEGSKA (reference sequence). This CDR3 contains 16 residues. Losses at the gene ends were 3 bases for V and 0 bases for J; bases not matched to a gene: 5. This clone was seen just once. In the original processing: Reference gene primer amplification gave estimated nucleated cell counts. The data were produced by immunoSEQ multiplex PCR, yet TCRdb's version contains in-frame clones alone and is incomplete. The V and J calls and clone size come from that table; D and trimming were worked out from the DNA. Altogether roughly 200,000 clones are present, over 75% being singletons, with the ten largest covering approximately 9.9%.

The clonotype was recovered from a human donor with active or convalescent COVID-19. The donor label of this sample is uncertain. The chain uses TRBV20-1 and TRBJ2-2, with 9 bases identical to TRBD1. The sample comprised peripheral blood. CDR3 sequence reads: CSASGTGKANTGELFF. The DNA for the CDR3 is TGCAGTGCTAGTGGGACAGGGAAAGCGAACACCGGGGAGCTGTTTTTT.